A single sample gave rise to the 10 T cell receptor beta chains below, sequenced in a study of shared clonotypes between healthy human individuals. Positively selected for CCR7, the CD45RO-negative cells used as naive CD8 cells excluded terminally differentiated effector memory CD45RA+ cells. Here immunoSEQ multiplex PCR was the method, and the copy in TCRdb shows in-frame clones only, minus some. The sample holds approximately 2,200,000 clones, 85% to 95% seen once. The sequenced material came from naive CD8+ T cells from PBMCs. The receptors were gathered from a man between 18 and 29 years old in good health. Some clones in this sample may be carry-over from other donors' samples.

The chain uses TRBV11-3 and TRBJ2-2; the match to TRBD1 covers 10 bases. The germline gives CDR1 SGHNT, CDR2 YENEEA. The CDR3 is 17 residues long. V dropped 5 bases and J dropped 2; count of bases not matched to a gene: 8. CDR3 nucleotides: TGTGCCAGCAGCACCCGGGACAGGGGACTCAACACCGGGGAGCTGTTTTTT. Translation gives CASSTRDRGLNTGELFF.

The rearrangement joins TRBV2 to TRBJ2-5; no clear D gene. V shed 5 bases and J shed 5 bases, with 21 bases lying between them. Per the germline V gene, CDR1 is SNHLY and CDR2 is FYNNEI. The CDR3 extends over 16 amino acids. In DNA, the CDR3 is TGTGCCAGCAGTTCGGAGACAACCTCGGTATCGGAGACCCAGTACTTC. The encoded protein is CASSSETTSVSETQYF.

The chain couples TRBV28 to TRBJ1-5; a possible D gene is TRBD1 (5 bases). There are 14 residues in the CDR3. V was cut by 7 bases and J by 1 base, with 11 bases left in between. CDR1 MDHEN and CDR2 SYDVKM come from the germline V gene. The CDR3 reads CASTYWGSNQPQHF. The CDR3 DNA reads TGTGCCAGCACCTATTGGGGGAGCAATCAGCCCCAGCATTTT.

V and J are TRBV11-3 and TRBJ2-1; 10 bases are a match to TRBD2. V trimming: 1 base; J trimming: 2 bases; junction bases outside the gene matches: 8. The CDR3 has 18 amino acids. Germline CDR1 and CDR2: SGHNT and YENEEA. CDR3 sequence: CASSLGEAAGGPYNEQFF. Here the CDR3 DNA reads TGTGCCAGCAGCTTAGGCGAGGCAGCGGGAGGGCCCTACAATGAGCAGTTCTTC.

The chain couples TRBV19 to TRBJ2-7; 7 nucleotides line up with TRBD2. Germline V gene data show CDR1 as LNHDA and CDR2 as SQIVND (reference sequence). With 4 bases clipped from V and 2 bases from J, the junction kept 2 bases outside the gene matches. The CDR3 spans 13 residues. The CDR3 spells CASSNRGAYEQYF. CDR3 bases: TGTGCCAGTAGTAACCGGGGGGCCTACGAGCAGTACTTC.

The chain combines TRBV6-5 with TRBJ1-1, with a possible D match to TRBD1 (5 bases). Trimming took off 4 bases at V and 3 bases at J, with 15 bases between the two ends. This CDR3 is built from 15 residues. Germline V CDR1 and CDR2: MNHEY, SVGAGI. CDR3 loop: CASSSFGGFYTEAFF. CDR3 coding DNA: TGTGCCAGCAGTTCCTTTGGGGGTTTTTACACTGAAGCTTTCTTT.

The rearrangement links TRBV28 to TRBJ2-2; the D gene could be TRBD1 or TRBD2 (6 bases each). Trimming cost V 5 bases and J 0 bases, with 16 bases left between them. The V gene's germline CDR1 is MDHEN and CDR2 SYDVKM. The CDR3 length is 17 residues. The CDR3 sequence: CASSPGRGLPNTGELFF. CDR3 coding DNA: TGTGCCAGCAGTCCAGGCCGGGGGCTACCGAACACCGGGGAGCTGTTTTTT.

Only one count was recorded for this clone. The CDR3 sequence is CASSPLAGGLHNEQFF. The CDR3 DNA follows: TGTGCCAGCAGCCCCTTAGCGGGAGGCTTACACAATGAGCAGTTCTTC. The chain is built from TRBV7-3 and TRBJ2-1; TRBD2 aligns across 10 bases. Germline CDR1 and CDR2: SGHTA and FQGTGA. V lost 5 bases to trimming and J lost 5 bases; unmatched junction nucleotides: 9. There are 16 residues in the CDR3.

The chain couples TRBV9 to TRBJ2-1, with D possibly TRBD2 on 5 matching bases. CDR1 SGDLS and CDR2 YYNGEE come from the germline V gene. V lost 2 bases and J lost 9, with 12 bases in between. The CDR3 sequence is 13 residues long. In nucleotides, the CDR3 is TGTGCCAGCAGCGTGGAGCTAGCCGGTGAGCAGTTCTTC. Protein sequence: CASSVELAGEQFF. Based on the CDR3 plus reference TRBV9 and TRBJ2-1, the full variable domain is DSGVTQTPKHLITATGQRVTLRCSPRSGDLSVYWYQQSLDQGLQFLIQYYNGEERAKGNILERFSAQQFPDLHSELNLSSLELGDSALYFCASSVELAGEQFFGPGTRLTVL.

The chain has TRBV27 and TRBJ2-5, with 10 bases lining up with TRBD2. The J segment lost 5 bases and the V segment lost 1 base, leaving 7 bases of the junction unmatched. Germline values: CDR1 MNHEY, CDR2 SMNVEV (reference sequence). The length of the CDR3 is 16 residues. CDR3 coding DNA: TGTGCCAGCAGTTTATTGGGAGCGGGAGGGCCGGAGACCCAGTACTTC. This sequence encodes CASSLLGAGGPETQYF.